This T cell receptor beta chain came from a study of blood T cell repertoires in COVID-19. On the study more broadly: From T cells, B-cell-depleted T cells, or PBMCs came the material, which was cDNA or gDNA.

Only in-frame clones appear in the TCRdb table, and some are missing; sequencing was by immunoSEQ multiplex PCR. This table has 250,000 to 300,000 clones, 89% appearing once. V trimming: 1 base; J trimming: 1 base; junction bases outside the gene matches: 6. The CDR3 is 17 amino acids. Looked up from germline, CDR1 is SEHNR and CDR2 is FQNEAQ (reference sequence). The receptor was derived from a woman aged 55-70 years with acute or convalescent COVID-19. This rearrangement joins TRBV7-9 to TRBJ1-5; TRBD1 matches 8 bases. Input material: peripheral blood. Written as DNA, the CDR3 is TGTGCCAGCAGCTTAGTTAAGACAGGGGAAAGCAATCAGCCCCAGCATTTT. It translates to CASSLVKTGESNQPQHF.